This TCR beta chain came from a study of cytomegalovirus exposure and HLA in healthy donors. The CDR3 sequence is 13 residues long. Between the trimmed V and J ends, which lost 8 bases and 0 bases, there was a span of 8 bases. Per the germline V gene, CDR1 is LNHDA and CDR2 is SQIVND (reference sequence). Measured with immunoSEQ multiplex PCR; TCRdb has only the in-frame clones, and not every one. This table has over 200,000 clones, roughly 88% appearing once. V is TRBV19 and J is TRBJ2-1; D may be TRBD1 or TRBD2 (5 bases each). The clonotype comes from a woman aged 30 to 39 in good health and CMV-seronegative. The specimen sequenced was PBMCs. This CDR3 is CASRGPSYNEQFF. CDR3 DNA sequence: TGTGCCAGTCGGGGACCCTCCTACAATGAGCAGTTCTTC.